Described below is a single TCR beta chain sequence and its context. The target antigen is unknown. These data belong to a study of T cell responses to AZD1222 COVID-19 vaccine. Sequencing was performed with immunoSEQ multiplex PCR; in TCRdb, only in-frame clones are kept and a portion is missing. Of 200,000 or so clones listed, around 87% are singletons. The CDR3 runs to 12 residues. CDR1 and CDR2 (germline): MNHNY, SVGAGI (reference sequence). V lost 8 bases and J lost 7, with 15 bases in between. General study findings and limits: Baseline serology detected seropositivity in only six AZD1222 recipients. Spike-specific TCRs gained breadth and depth after people received two AZD1222 doses. Clonal diversity was possibly underestimated; the donors were predominantly white British and more often female.

The source material was peripheral blood, sampled on day 0 of MenACWY control vaccination. The source of this sequence is an adult in good health. The V call is TRBV6-6, the J call TRBJ2-7; the D gene could be TRBD1 or TRBD2 (5 bases each). Here the CDR3 reads CASSSGPYEQYF. The CDR3 coding sequence is TGTGCCAGCTCCTCGGGGCCGTATGAGCAGTACTTC.